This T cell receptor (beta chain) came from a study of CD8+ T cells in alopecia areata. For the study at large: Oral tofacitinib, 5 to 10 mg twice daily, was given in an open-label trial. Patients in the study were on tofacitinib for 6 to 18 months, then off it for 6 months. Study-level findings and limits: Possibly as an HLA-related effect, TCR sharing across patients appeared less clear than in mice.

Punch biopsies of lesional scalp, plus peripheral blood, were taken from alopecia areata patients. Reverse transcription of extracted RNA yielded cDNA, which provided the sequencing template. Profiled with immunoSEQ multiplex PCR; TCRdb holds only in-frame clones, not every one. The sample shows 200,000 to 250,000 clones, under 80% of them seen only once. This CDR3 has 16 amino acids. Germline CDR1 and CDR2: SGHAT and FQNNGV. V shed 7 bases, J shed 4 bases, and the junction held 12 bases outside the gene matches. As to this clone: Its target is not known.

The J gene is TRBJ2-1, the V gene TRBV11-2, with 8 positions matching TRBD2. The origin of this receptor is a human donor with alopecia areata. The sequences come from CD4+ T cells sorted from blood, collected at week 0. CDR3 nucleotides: TGTGCCAGCACTCGGGGTAGCGGGGCCAGTTACAATGAGCAGTTCTTC. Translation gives CASTRGSGASYNEQFF.